This TCR beta chain was recorded in a study of chemoradiotherapy in HPV16-positive cancers. Assay: immunoSEQ multiplex PCR; the TCRdb copy retains only in-frame clones and omits some. Of under 15,000 clones in the sample, 85% to 90% were seen once. Trimming cost V 4 bases and J 1 base, with 5 bases left between them. The germline CDR1 and CDR2 sequences are LNHDA and SQIVND (reference sequence). This CDR3 comprises 13 residues. The TCR sequence derives from a human donor with HPV-associated anogenital cancer. This specimen consisted of blood, obtained from a patient who underwent chemoradiotherapy. V and J are TRBV19 and TRBJ1-5; D ambiguous. In DNA form, the CDR3 reads TGTGCCAGTAGTACTTCCAGCAATCAGCCCCAGCATTTT. Translation gives CASSTSSNQPQHF.